The 16 T cell receptor beta chains in this list originate from one sample, sequenced in a study of T-cell reconstitution after alpha-beta-depleted transplantation in children. Unique molecular identifiers were incorporated during preparation of the TCRbeta library. TCRdb re-derived calls from the PCR reads in MiXCR, one entry per CDR3 protein. This table holds about 500,000 distinct CDR3 sequences, about 30% found once. The material sequenced was PBMCs from the stem cell graft donor, taken from the stem cell graft. The receptors were sampled from a human donor who donated a stem cell graft to a child with aplastic anemia.

This clonotype was detected only a few times. The rearrangement links TRBV12-3 or TRBV12-4 to TRBJ2-7; no reliable D call. The CDR3 length is 14 residues. V was trimmed by 3 bases and J by 0 bases, leaving 9 bases between them. In DNA form, the CDR3 reads TGTGCCAGCAGTTTTTCCCCAAGCTCCTACGAGCAGTACTTC. Its protein product is CASSFSPSSYEQYF.

The V and J genes are TRBV4-3 and TRBJ2-7; D is unresolved. CDR1 LGHNA and CDR2 YSLEER come from the germline V gene. This CDR3 spans 15 amino acids. The V end was cut by 0 bases, the J end by 2 bases, with 11 bases between. The CDR3: CASSQDSAFTYEQYF. CDR3 DNA: TGCGCCAGCAGCCAAGATAGTGCCTTTACCTACGAGCAGTACTTC.

This clonotype appeared a few times. V usage is TRBV6-1 and J usage is TRBJ2-7; 8 bases line up with TRBD1. V gave up 6 bases and J gave up 6 bases; unmatched junction bases: 10. The CDR3 contains 14 residues. Germline-derived CDR1 and CDR2 are MNHNS and SASEGT. The chain's CDR3 is CASRSGTGSPEQYF. In DNA, the CDR3 is TGTGCCAGCAGGTCCGGGACAGGATCTCCCGAGCAGTACTTC.

This clonotype was seen more than once but under ten times. V and J are TRBV9 and TRBJ1-2; D may be TRBD1 (5 bases). Germline loops: CDR1 SGDLS, CDR2 YYNGEE. This CDR3 spans 15 amino acids. V was clipped by 2 bases and J by 4 bases, with 15 bases between them. The CDR3 DNA is TGTGCCAGCAGCGTTTTCCGGGGCCCAAGCTATGGCTACACCTTC. As protein: CASSVFRGPSYGYTF.

The genes are TRBV14 and TRBJ2-5; D unclear. CDR3 length equals 13 residues. Germline V gene data show CDR1 as SGHDN and CDR2 as FVKESK. The V gene lost 7 bases and the J gene lost 6 bases, with 15 bases spanning the gap. The CDR3 DNA sequence: TGTGCCAGCACCCAGACGATAACTCAGACCCAGTACTTC. It specifies CASTQTITQTQYF.

The chain has TRBV29-1 and TRBJ2-1; D gene unclear. The germline V gene has CDR1 SQVTM and CDR2 ANQGSEA. This CDR3 spans 14 amino acids. V lost 5 bases and J 8 bases, leaving 19 bases between the germline ends. For the CDR3, the DNA is TGCAGCGTTAATGAACGGCGGTCTACGGATGAGCAGTTCTTC. Its translation is CSVNERRSTDEQFF.

The V call is TRBV12-3 or TRBV12-4, the J call TRBJ2-1; D remains unclear. V was clipped by 5 bases and J by 7 bases, with 12 bases between them. The CDR3 spans 13 residues. As DNA, the CDR3 is TGTGCCAGCAGTCATGACGTAGTAAATGAGCAGTTCTTC. Amino acids: CASSHDVVNEQFF.

V usage is TRBV15 and J usage is TRBJ2-4; 8 nucleotides line up with TRBD2. This CDR3 is 15 amino acids long. After removal of 5 bases from V and 7 bases from J, the junction contained 10 bases not matched to a gene. Per the germline V gene, CDR1 is LNHNV and CDR2 is YYDKDF (reference sequence). In nucleotides, the CDR3 is TGTGCCACCAGCCAAAGCCGGGGGGGATCCAACATTCAGTACTTC. Protein: CATSQSRGGSNIQYF.

In DNA form, the CDR3 reads TGTGCCAGCAGCTCTAGCGGGAGTTTTATCAATGAGCAGTTCTTC. Protein sequence: CASSSSGSFINEQFF. The chain carries TRBV12-3 or TRBV12-4 and TRBJ2-1, with TRBD2 matching 10 bases. The trim removed 6 bases at V and 6 bases at J, leaving 8 bases unmatched. The length of the CDR3 is 15 residues.

The V gene is TRBV20-1, the J gene TRBJ1-5, with D maybe TRBD1 (6 bases). From germline, CDR1 is DFQATT and CDR2 SNEGSKA (reference sequence). This CDR3 region has 14 residues. V was cut by 0 bases and J by 2 bases, with 8 bases left in between. CDR3 nucleotides: TGCAGTGCTAGAGATGCAGGGGGCAATCAGCCCCAGCATTTT. The encoded protein is CSARDAGGNQPQHF.

This rearrangement joins TRBV4-3 to TRBJ2-3; D remains unclear. V was pared by 0 bases and J by 1 base, with 17 bases between. The CDR3 is 18 amino acids. Germline V gene data show CDR1 as LGHNA and CDR2 as YSLEER. The CDR3 region is CASSQDRGMRPRTDTQYF. CDR3 bases: TGCGCCAGCAGCCAAGATCGAGGAATGAGGCCGCGCACAGATACGCAGTATTTT.

In DNA form, the CDR3 reads TGTGCCAGCAGCTTAGCTTCCCTCTCGCCCGGAGCGGCGGAGCAGTTCTTC. Translating it yields CASSLASLSPGAAEQFF. The chain joins TRBV7-2 to TRBJ2-1; D may be TRBD2 (5 bases). Looked up from germline, CDR1 is SGHTA and CDR2 is FQGNSA. There are 17 residues in the CDR3. Trimming took 0 bases from V and 10 from J, leaving 22 bases between them.

This clonotype has more than one count but fewer than ten. V and J are TRBV5-1 and TRBJ2-3, with 7 nucleotides matching TRBD2. The J segment lost 3 bases and the V segment lost 3 bases, leaving 10 bases of the junction unmatched. The CDR3 totals 16 residues. Germline-derived CDR1 and CDR2 are SGHRS and YFSETQ. DNA for the CDR3: TGCGCCAGCAGCTCCCTCGTCGCGGGGGTAACAGATACGCAGTATTTT. This encodes CASSSLVAGVTDTQYF.

The V and J genes are TRBV5-1 and TRBJ2-3; TRBD2 aligns across 8 bases. The junction had 15 bases not matched to a gene; V was cut back by 4 bases and J by 5 bases. Per the germline V gene, CDR1 is SGHRS and CDR2 is YFSETQ. This CDR3 spans 17 amino acids. The CDR3 region has the DNA TGCGCCAGCAGCACCCGAGGAAGCGGGAGCTCTGGAGATACGCAGTATTTT. Its protein is CASSTRGSGSSGDTQYF.

V is TRBV20-1 and J is TRBJ2-2; D is unclear. The ends were cut back, 5 bases at V and 6 bases at J, with 16 bases in the middle. The CDR3 length is 14 residues. Per germline, CDR1 DFQATT and CDR2 SNEGSKA (reference sequence). The CDR3 sequence: CSARASGEPGELFF. Written as DNA, the CDR3 is TGCAGTGCTCGAGCTTCCGGAGAGCCCGGGGAGCTGTTTTTT.

This clonotype has more than one count but fewer than ten. The CDR3, as DNA: TGTGCCAGCAGTACCCCGCGGGTCACGGGCGAGCAGTACTTC. Translated, it gives CASSTPRVTGEQYF. The V gene is TRBV25-1, the J gene TRBJ2-7; TRBD2 is a possible D gene (5 bases). The CDR3 runs 14 residues. The V and J ends lost 5 bases and 6 bases respectively, with 17 bases between them. Looked up from germline, CDR1 is MGHDK and CDR2 is SYGVNS.